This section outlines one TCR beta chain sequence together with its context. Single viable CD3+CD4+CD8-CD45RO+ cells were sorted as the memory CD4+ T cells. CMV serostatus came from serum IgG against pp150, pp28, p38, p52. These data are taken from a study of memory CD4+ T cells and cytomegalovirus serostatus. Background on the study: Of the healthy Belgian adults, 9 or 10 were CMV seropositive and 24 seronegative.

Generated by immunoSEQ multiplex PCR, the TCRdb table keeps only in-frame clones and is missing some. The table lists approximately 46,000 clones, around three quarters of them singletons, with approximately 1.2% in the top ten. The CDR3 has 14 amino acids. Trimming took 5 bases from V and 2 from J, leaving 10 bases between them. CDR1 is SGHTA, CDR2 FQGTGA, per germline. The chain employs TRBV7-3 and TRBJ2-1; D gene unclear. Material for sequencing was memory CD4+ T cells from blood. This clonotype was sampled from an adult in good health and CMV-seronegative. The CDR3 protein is CASSPTAAYNEQFF. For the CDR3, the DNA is TGTGCCAGCAGCCCAACGGCAGCCTACAATGAGCAGTTCTTC.